A single sample gave rise to the 18 T cell receptor beta chains below, sequenced in a study of cytomegalovirus exposure and HLA in healthy donors. The PCR was carried out with 60 Vbeta primers and 13 Jbeta primers. Only in-frame clones appear in the TCRdb table, and some are missing; sequencing was by immunoSEQ multiplex PCR. Of 150,000 to 200,000 clones listed, 60% to 85% are singletons. The sequenced sample was PBMCs. Receptor source: a woman in her thirties or forties in good health and CMV-seronegative.

In nucleotides, the CDR3 is TGTGCCAGCAGTTACTCGCAAGGCCGGGGGGAGACCCAGTACTTC. This sequence encodes CASSYSQGRGETQYF. The J gene is TRBJ2-5, the V gene TRBV6-6, with D maybe TRBD2 (6 bases). CDR3 length: 15 amino acids. Germline CDR1 and CDR2: MNHNY and SVGAGI (reference sequence). Trimming left V 0 bases short and J 5 bases short, with 13 bases between.

A single count supports this clone. The rearrangement links TRBV5-1 to TRBJ1-5, with D uncertain. Germline loops: CDR1 SGHRS, CDR2 YFSETQ. CDR3 size: 14 residues. With 3 bases removed from V and 2 bases from J, the gap between germline ends came to 9 bases. The CDR3: CASSSGGGNQPQHF. The CDR3 coding sequence is TGCGCCAGCAGCTCGGGAGGAGGCAATCAGCCCCAGCATTTT.

This sequence joins TRBV19 and TRBJ1-2; D is perhaps TRBD1 (6 bases). With 3 bases removed from V and 0 bases from J, the gap between germline ends came to 17 bases. Per the germline V gene, CDR1 is LNHDA and CDR2 is SQIVND (reference sequence). The CDR3 has 17 residues. In DNA form, the CDR3 reads TGTGCCAGTAGTATGGCCGGGACAAATTTAGCTAACTATGGCTACACCTTC. It translates to CASSMAGTNLANYGYTF.

This clone was found a few times. The chain uses TRBV30 and TRBJ1-2, with 8 bases aligning to TRBD1. Germline V lookup: CDR1 GTSNPN, CDR2 SVGIG (reference sequence). This CDR3 has 12 residues. J lost 4 bases, V lost 8 bases, and 6 bases had no gene match. This CDR3 is CAGTGTGYGYTF. The CDR3 nucleotides read TGTGCCGGAACAGGGACAGGCTATGGCTACACCTTC.

This chain links TRBV9 with TRBJ2-5; 9 bases line up with TRBD2. The trim removed 3 bases at V and 5 bases at J, leaving 8 bases unmatched. The CDR3 runs to 15 residues. Germline CDR1 and CDR2: SGDLS and YYNGEE. The CDR3 DNA sequence: TGTGCCAGCAGCGGAGCGGGAGGTCTAGGGGAGACCCAGTACTTC. It yields the protein CASSGAGGLGETQYF.

The chain has TRBV7-2 and TRBJ2-1; 8 bases fit TRBD2. The ends lost 5 bases at V and 9 bases at J; junction bases unmatched: 9. Germline V gene data show CDR1 as SGHTA and CDR2 as FQGNSA. The CDR3 runs 14 residues. CDR3 amino acids: CASSELAVVGEQFF. Written as DNA, the CDR3 is TGTGCCAGCAGCGAACTAGCGGTCGTAGGTGAGCAGTTCTTC.

The chain links TRBV11-3 to TRBJ1-1; unclear D gene. The V and J ends lost 5 bases and 0 bases respectively, with 10 bases between them. Germline V gives CDR1 SGHNT, CDR2 YENEEA. This CDR3 comprises 14 residues. The CDR3 is CASSRGLLNTEAFF. CDR3 nucleotides: TGTGCCAGCAGCCGTGGACTTTTGAACACTGAAGCTTTCTTT.

Turning to this clone: At one end the junction does not follow the germline gene, possibly because of a read error. The chain is built from TRBV7-9 and TRBJ2-7, with 7 bases aligning to TRBD1. Germline V gene data show CDR1 as SEHNR and CDR2 as FQNEAQ (reference sequence). This CDR3 spans 12 amino acids. The CDR3 spells CSSNRQGYEQYF. The CDR3 region has the DNA TGTTCCAGCAACCGACAGGGCTACGAGCAGTACTTC.

The rearrangement uses TRBV13 and TRBJ1-2, with D unclear. The CDR3 is made up of 14 amino acids. V was cut by 4 bases and J by 8 bases, with 17 bases left in between. Germline-derived CDR1 and CDR2 are PRHDT and FYEKMQ (reference sequence). In DNA, the CDR3 is TGTGCCAGCAGCTATGAGGAGGGAGTGGGCGGCTACACCTTC. Encoded protein: CASSYEEGVGGYTF.

The chain is built from TRBV19 and TRBJ2-1, with D possibly being TRBD2 (5 bases). The CDR3 is made up of 14 amino acids. Looked up from germline, CDR1 is LNHDA and CDR2 is SQIVND (reference sequence). Trimming took 5 bases from V and 6 from J, leaving 14 bases between them. CDR3 bases: TGTGCCAGTAGTCCCCTAGCTAGCATCAATGAGCAGTTCTTC. Protein sequence: CASSPLASINEQFF.

In its sample, this clone was seen a few times. V usage is TRBV5-1 and J usage is TRBJ2-7; D is perhaps TRBD1 (5 bases). The CDR3 is 13 amino acids. Germline lookup yields CDR1 SGHRS and CDR2 YFSETQ. The germline V and J ends were trimmed by 5 bases and 4 bases, with 13 bases remaining between them. CDR3 nucleotides: TGCGCCAGCAGACCAGGGTTAGTATACGAGCAGTACTTC. Its translation is CASRPGLVYEQYF.

This sequence joins TRBV4-1 and TRBJ2-7; 10 bases match TRBD2. The ends lost 1 base at V and 2 bases at J; junction bases unmatched: 2. CDR1 MGHRA and CDR2 YSYEKL come from the germline V gene. The CDR3 extends over 15 amino acids. The CDR3 loop is CASSQGLAGTYEQYF. CDR3 sequence (DNA): TGCGCCAGCAGCCAAGGACTAGCGGGTACCTACGAGCAGTACTTC.

The sample holds a few counts of this clone. This chain uses TRBV19 with TRBJ1-4; unclear D gene. Germline CDR1 LNHDA, CDR2 SQIVND (reference sequence). This CDR3 contains 15 residues. V was trimmed by 1 base and J by 8 bases, leaving 14 bases between them. The CDR3 spells CASSIGTSQREKLFF. The DNA of the CDR3 is TGTGCCAGTAGTATAGGCACATCTCAACGCGAAAAACTGTTTTTT.

The table lists this clone with a few counts. This chain connects TRBV5-6 to TRBJ2-5, with 8 bases lining up with TRBD1. CDR1 and CDR2 from the germline V gene are SGHDT and YYEEEE. J was trimmed by 1 base and V by 0 bases; bases with no gene match: 2. This CDR3 has 15 residues. The CDR3 sequence: CASSLVGTGQETQYF. CDR3 nucleotide sequence: TGTGCCAGCAGCTTGGTAGGGACAGGCCAAGAGACCCAGTACTTC. Full variable domain (remainder filled in from reference TRBV5-6 and TRBJ2-5): DAGVTQSPTHLIKTRGQQVTLRCSPKSGHDTVSWYQQALGQGPQFIFQYYEEEERQRGNFPDRFSGHQFPNYSSELNVNALLLGDSALYLCASSLVGTGQETQYFGPGTRLLVL.

The J gene is TRBJ1-4, the V gene TRBV27; perhaps TRBD1 as D (5 bases). V was clipped by 8 bases and J by 0 bases, with 16 bases between them. The germline gives CDR1 MNHEY, CDR2 SMNVEV (reference sequence). The CDR3 is made up of 16 amino acids. The CDR3 loop is CASWGGSLATNEKLFF. The CDR3 region has the DNA TGTGCCAGCTGGGGCGGATCGCTTGCAACTAATGAAAAACTGTTTTTT.

The rearrangement links TRBV19 to TRBJ1-2; D is uncertain. The germline gives CDR1 LNHDA, CDR2 SQIVND (reference sequence). V lost 4 bases and J 8 bases, leaving 11 bases between the germline ends. This CDR3 is built from 12 residues. CDR3 nucleotides: TGTGCCAGTAGTAATCAGGTGAACGGCTACACCTTC. Translating gives CASSNQVNGYTF.

The chain has TRBV11-3 and TRBJ1-1, with D maybe TRBD1 (5 bases). This CDR3 is built from 14 residues. V gave up 5 bases and J gave up 1 base, with 11 bases separating them. CDR1 SGHNT and CDR2 YENEEA come from the germline V gene. CDR3 sequence: CASSGGGGNTEAFF. The CDR3 nucleotides read TGTGCCAGCAGCGGCGGGGGGGGGAACACTGAAGCTTTCTTT.

The chain has TRBV6-1 and TRBJ1-2; no definite D call. Trimming removed 7 bases from V and 3 bases from J, with 12 bases in between. Looked up from germline, CDR1 is MNHNS and CDR2 is SASEGT. This CDR3 is 13 amino acids long. The CDR3 region is CASIGDQYYGYTF. In nucleotides, the CDR3 is TGTGCCAGCATCGGAGACCAGTACTATGGCTACACCTTC.